The rows below give T cell receptor beta chains drawn from one sample of a study of immune characterization of retroperitoneal liposarcoma. TCRdb reprocessed the PCR reads via MiXCR and lists one record per CDR3 protein. This sample has around 3,000 distinct CDR3 sequences, with over 45% found just once. Sequencing was carried out using tumor tissue. The receptors here all came from a male donor with retroperitoneal liposarcoma. Both conserved end residues are part of each CDR3. D genes are given only for firm matches. For some rows the clone size is stated as once, few or many, or as a class when expanded; others skip it.

J,size,V,D,DNA,CDR3
TRBJ2-5,.,TRBV6-5,TRBD2,TGTGCCAGCGGGCGGGAGGTCCGGGAGACCCAGTACTTC,CASGREVRETQYF
TRBJ1-1,medium-sized,TRBV10-2,.,TGCACCAGCAGTGTCTCGGCAGAGACAACTTTAGGGGCTTTCTTT,CTSSVSAETTLGAFF
TRBJ2-2,.,TRBV12-3/TRBV12-4,TRBD1,TGTGCCAGCACCTTGGACAGGGAGGACACCGGGGAGCTGTTTTTT,CASTLDREDTGELFF
TRBJ2-1,.,TRBV12-3/TRBV12-4,TRBD2,TGTGCCAGCAGGGCCGGGACTAGCTACTACAATGAGCAGTTCTTC,CASRAGTSYYNEQFF
TRBJ2-3,.,TRBV6-8,TRBD2,TGTGCCAGCAGTGGACTAGCGGATAGGACAGATACGCAGTATTTT,CASSGLADRTDTQYF
TRBJ2-1,few,TRBV6-1,TRBD2,TGTGCCAGCAGTGATTGGGAGGGGCTCCGAGATGGGAATGAGCAGTTCTTC,CASSDWEGLRDGNEQFF
TRBJ2-3,.,TRBV6-1,.,TGTGCCAGCAGTCAAGGGGGCACAGATACGCAGTATTTT,CASSQGGTDTQYF
TRBJ2-1,.,TRBV6-8,TRBD1,TGTGCCAGCAGATACAGGGGACCACGAAATGAGCAGTTCTTC,CASRYRGPRNEQFF
TRBJ2-1,.,TRBV6-1,TRBD1,TGTGCCAGCAGCCTAGTTCCGGGACAGTCGTACAATGAGCAGTTCTTC,CASSLVPGQSYNEQFF
TRBJ1-1,.,TRBV10-1,.,TGCGCCCGGAGGCGGAACACTGAAGCTTTCTTT,CARRRNTEAFF
TRBJ2-5,.,TRBV27,.,TGTGCCAGCAGTTTTAGTTCTGGCAGGGACGAGACCCAGTACTTC,CASSFSSGRDETQYF
TRBJ2-5,.,TRBV7-6,TRBD1,TGTGCCAGCAGCCCGGACAGGGGTATGGGGGAGACCCAGTACTTC,CASSPDRGMGETQYF
TRBJ2-5,.,TRBV27,.,TGTGCCAGCAGTTTGGGTGGGGGAAGGCAAGAGACCCAGTACTTC,CASSLGGGRQETQYF
TRBJ2-7,.,TRBV28,TRBD1,TGTGCCAGCAGTTTAGGGGACAGGGGGTCTCAGGAGCAGTACTTC,CASSLGDRGSQEQYF
TRBJ2-5,.,TRBV6-1,.,TGTGCCAGCAGTGAAGAGGCAGGGGGGCACGAGACCCAGTACTTC,CASSEEAGGHETQYF
TRBJ2-5,few,TRBV27,TRBD2,TGTGCCAGCCGCCGGGGGAGGGTAGTAGAGACCCAGTACTTC,CASRRGRVVETQYF
TRBJ2-2,large,TRBV12-3/TRBV12-4,TRBD1,TGTGCCAGCAGTTTGGCAACAGGGGCAGGGGAGCTGTTTTTT,CASSLATGAGELFF
TRBJ1-1,few,TRBV6-1,.,TGTGCCAGCAGTACGGGGGTTTACACTGAAGCTTTCTTT,CASSTGVYTEAFF
TRBJ2-1,once,TRBV18,.,TGTGCCAGCTCACCACCGGAATTCGCCGGGACTCCCCCCTTGGGTGAGCAGTTCTTC,CASSPPEFAGTPPLGEQFF
TRBJ2-1,.,TRBV6-1,TRBD2,TGTGCCAGCAGTGAAGTAGCGGGTGGAAGGAATGAGCAGTTCTTC,CASSEVAGGRNEQFF
TRBJ2-3,.,TRBV11-3,TRBD2,TGTGCCAGCAGCTTAGAGGCGGGAGTTGGCACAGATACGCAGTATTTT,CASSLEAGVGTDTQYF
TRBJ2-5,.,TRBV6-6,TRBD2,TGTGCCAGCAGTTACCCCGGGACTAGCGGGGGCCCTAACCAAGAGACCCAGTACTTC,CASSYPGTSGGPNQETQYF
TRBJ2-1,.,TRBV12-3/TRBV12-4,.,TGTGCCAGCAGTTTAGGCGGGAAACCCTACAATGAGCAGTTCTTC,CASSLGGKPYNEQFF
TRBJ2-3,.,TRBV6-1,TRBD1,TGTGCCAGCGGCGACAGGGGGAATACGCAGTATTTT,CASGDRGNTQYF
TRBJ2-1,few,TRBV27,TRBD2,TGTGCCAGCAGTTTAGTAGCGGGTGCAATATACAATGAGCAGTTCTTC,CASSLVAGAIYNEQFF
TRBJ2-1,.,TRBV6-1,TRBD2,TGTGCCAGCAGTGAAATGGGACTACTTGGCAATGAGCAGTTCTTC,CASSEMGLLGNEQFF
TRBJ2-1,.,TRBV11-2,.,TGTGCCAGCAGCTTAGAACGATGGAATGAGCAGTTCTTC,CASSLERWNEQFF
TRBJ2-1,.,TRBV6-6,TRBD2,TGTGCCAGCAGTAAACTAGCGGGCTCCTACGAGCAGTTCTTC,CASSKLAGSYEQFF
TRBJ2-7,few,TRBV6-1,TRBD2,TGTGCCAGCAGTGACGGACTAGCGGGACGCTCCTACGAGCAGTACTTC,CASSDGLAGRSYEQYF
TRBJ2-1,once,TRBV6-1,.,TGTGCCAGCAGTGAACAGGGACACAATGAGCAGTTCTTC,CASSEQGHNEQFF
TRBJ2-5,.,TRBV3-1,TRBD1,TGTGCCAGCAGCCAAGCGGACAGGGGGTTTCGAGAGACCCAGTACTTC,CASSQADRGFRETQYF
TRBJ1-2,few,TRBV6-1,.,TGTGCCAGCAGTGAAGCGCTTACCCCAGGGGTTTTACCCTATGGCTACACCTTC,CASSEALTPGVLPYGYTF
TRBJ2-7,.,TRBV27,.,TGTGCCAGCAGTGATCTAGCCCAAACCTACAATGAGCAGTACTTC,CASSDLAQTYNEQYF
TRBJ2-2,.,TRBV12-3/TRBV12-4,TRBD1,TGTGCCAGCAGTCCTCAGGACAGGAATATCGCGAACACCGGGGAGCTGTTTTTT,CASSPQDRNIANTGELFF
TRBJ2-2,.,TRBV7-6,.,TGTGCCAGCCGGAGAGACGGGGCAGGACCTAGGGCCGGGGAGCTGTTTTTT,CASRRDGAGPRAGELFF
TRBJ2-1,.,TRBV11-2,.,TGTGCCAGCAGCTTATTACAGGGCAATGAGCAGTTCTTC,CASSLLQGNEQFF
TRBJ1-4,.,TRBV11-3,.,TGTGCCAGCAGCTCCGATGAAAAACTGTTTTTT,CASSSDEKLFF
TRBJ2-5,medium-sized,TRBV11-2,.,TGTGCCAGCAGCTTCCGAGCGGGTGCGGAGACCCAGTACTTC,CASSFRAGAETQYF
TRBJ2-7,.,TRBV6-6,TRBD2,TGTGCCAGCAATCTAGCGGGCTCCTACGAGCAGTACTTC,CASNLAGSYEQYF
TRBJ1-5,medium-sized,TRBV6-1,.,TGTGCCAGCAGTGAACCCTCAGGGATTAGCAATCAGCCCCAGCATTTT,CASSEPSGISNQPQHF
TRBJ2-1,few,TRBV27,.,TGTGCCAGCAGTTGGGGCAGCTCCTACAATGAGCAGTTCTTC,CASSWGSSYNEQFF
TRBJ2-2,.,TRBV4-1,.,TGCGCCAGCAGCCCGACGGACAGGAACACCGGGGAGCTGTTTTTT,CASSPTDRNTGELFF
TRBJ2-1,.,TRBV10-2,.,TGCGCCAGCAGTGGTCTTGACAGCTCCTACAATGAGCAGTTCTTC,CASSGLDSSYNEQFF
TRBJ2-5,.,TRBV11-3,TRBD2,TGTGCCAGCAGCCCGGGCGCTAGCGGGATTTGGGAGACCCAGTACTTC,CASSPGASGIWETQYF
TRBJ2-3,medium-sized,TRBV6-6,.,TGTGCCAGCAGTTACCGGGGAGGACTCACAGATACGCAGTATTTT,CASSYRGGLTDTQYF
TRBJ2-7,.,TRBV7-8,.,TGTGCCAGCAGCCAACCAGGGGGGCCCTACGAGCAGTACTTC,CASSQPGGPYEQYF
TRBJ2-1,few,TRBV6-1,.,TGTGCCAGCAGTGAAGTGGAAAGGCTAGATGAGCAGTTCTTC,CASSEVERLDEQFF
TRBJ2-1,few,TRBV27,TRBD2,TGTGCCAGCAGCCCATCTAGCGGGAGCTCCTACGAGCAGTTCTTC,CASSPSSGSSYEQFF
TRBJ2-1,large,TRBV7-2,.,TGTGCCAGCAGCTTTAACAGTTACAATGAGCAGTTCTTC,CASSFNSYNEQFF
TRBJ2-1,.,TRBV25-1,TRBD1,TGTGCCAGCAGTGAGCCCGGGACAGGGGGAAATGAGCAGTTCTTC,CASSEPGTGGNEQFF
TRBJ2-7,.,TRBV6-6,.,TGTGCCAGCAGTCACACCTACGAGCAGTACTTC,CASSHTYEQYF
TRBJ2-3,.,TRBV6-6,.,TGTGCCAGCAGTCAGACGAAGGGGGGAAGTGCGCAGTATTTT,CASSQTKGGSAQYF
TRBJ2-5,medium-sized,TRBV6-1,TRBD1,TGTGCCAGCAGTTCCGGACAGGGGCAAGAGACCCAGTACTTC,CASSSGQGQETQYF
TRBJ2-3,few,TRBV6-1,.,TGTGCCAGCAGTGAACTAGGAGGTACGCAGTATTTT,CASSELGGTQYF
TRBJ2-3,.,TRBV7-2,TRBD1,TGTGCCAGCAGCCCCAGGGGGATCACAGATACGCAGTATTTT,CASSPRGITDTQYF